This T cell receptor (beta chain) was sequenced in a study of regulatory T cells in long-lasting Graves disease. Study-wide results and caveats: Relative to new patients (roughly 900), persistent patients exhibited greater sharing of public clonotypes (about 3,000).

CDR3 regions were amplified by Arm-PCR using iRepertoire HTBI primers to build TCR beta libraries. TCRdb re-called the multiplex PCR reads through MiXCR, storing one row per CDR3 protein. Seen here are around 480,000 distinct CDR3 sequences, 15% to 20% observed once, and the top ten hold 9.5% to 15%. There are many counts of this clonotype. The target antigen is unknown. Noted time point: newly diagnosed GD, antithyroid drugs for less than 3 months. With RNA extracted from PBMCs as input, the TCR library was made. Per germline, CDR1 LNHNV and CDR2 YYDKDF (reference sequence). The junction had 4 bases not matched to a gene; V was cut back by 1 base and J by 4 bases. CDR3 length: 15 residues. The sample was also reused in another study, on T cells in Graves' hyperthyroidism and ophthalmopathy. Turning to that study: Ophthalmopathy onset followed model prediction by a median about six months.

The specimen was peripheral blood mononuclear cells (PBMCs), collected at new diagnosis, from a patient treated with antithyroid drugs. The chain carries TRBV15 and TRBJ2-7; 10 nucleotides match TRBD1. This clonotype was sampled from a man between 35 and 55 years old with Graves disease. The CDR3 spells CATSRATGGPYEQYF. The CDR3 coding sequence is TGTGCCACCAGCAGAGCGACAGGGGGCCCTTACGAGCAGTACTTC.